The present T cell receptor (beta chain) was sequenced within a study of Tregs in tolerant kidney transplant recipients (dated by TCRdb to between 2018 and 2021). For the study in its entirety: The study used TCRbeta sequencing to identify donor-specific regulatory T cells before combined kidney and bone marrow transplantation, then tracked those cells after transplant. Several methods of expanding Tregs specific for an allogeneic donor were compared by TCRbeta repertoire sequencing in a few healthy controls. The full study reports these points: Expanding Tregs with activated donor B cells appeared to identify the most biologically relevant and donor-specific TCRbeta repertoire. Biological reproducibility was not examined directly, but technical replication error appeared to be minimal. The study was constrained by small patient numbers, and validation of the findings is required in larger populations and under other immunosuppression protocols.

For TCRbeta CDR3 sequencing, genomic DNA was extracted from sorted cells using the QIAGEN DNeasy Blood and Tissue Kit. High-throughput TCRbeta CDR3 sequencing, which included PCR amplification with bias correction and internal controls, was done commercially through immunoSEQ. Per the original workflow: Unique productive TCRbeta sequences were defined by CDR3 nucleotide sequence when primers matched and otherwise by CDR3 amino acid sequence together with Vbeta and Jbeta genes. To correct for sorting error, sequences found in more than one sorted population at a frequency ratio of 2:1 or less were discarded, and the remaining shared sequences were assigned to the population with the higher frequency. Donor-reactive sequences were defined as at least 5-fold expanded in CFSE-low cells versus unstimulated cells, with frequency of at least 0.01% in CFSE-low cells. Jensen-Shannon divergence, calculated on the top 100 TCRbeta sequences ranked by frequency, was used to quantify repertoire divergence. For samples with multiple sequencing runs, sorting error was corrected in each run separately before the runs were combined. TCRdb carries this immuneACCESS record with in-frame sequences only. Its versions omit some clonotypes, under half of them owing to an unresolved V gene in the studies checked, with the rest unexplained. Clonal size and the V and J genes are those of that table, whereas D and trimming came from the DNA. This sample holds tens of thousands of clones; about 89% were observed only once. The top ten constitute about 0.63% of the sample.

Thawed PBMCs were FACS-sorted into unstimulated Tregs (CD4+CD25+CD127-), CD4+ non-Tregs (CD4+CD25-), CD4 cells and CD8 cells. Prior to Treg sorting, thawed PBMCs were rested overnight at 37 degrees C with about 190 IU/ml IL-2. Blood from healthy controls was obtained either as purchased buffy coats or from healthy volunteers. Healthy control blood was separated into PBMCs by Ficoll density gradient and cryopreserved, and patient PBMCs were collected both before and after transplant. V and J are trimmed by 6 bases and 8 bases, and the gene matches miss 7 bases of the junction. Based on the germline V gene, the CDR1 and CDR2 sequences are MGHDK and SYGVNS. Spanning cysteine to phenylalanine, the CDR3 consists of 13 amino acids. Only the CDR3 DNA is retained, 39 bases long and in frame from the first base. The sample holds a few counts of this clone. The antigen it binds to is not known. There are no base qualities to consult, and no much larger clone falls within one base.

The origin of this receptor is a human donor in good health. Recombination joined TRBV25-1 with TRBJ1-1, and 9 junctional nucleotides match TRBD1. The sequenced sample consisted of Tregs from blood. This receptor has the CDR3 CASRGQGDSEAFF. DNA sequence: TGTGCCAGCAGGGGACAGGGCGACTCCGAAGCTTTCTTT.